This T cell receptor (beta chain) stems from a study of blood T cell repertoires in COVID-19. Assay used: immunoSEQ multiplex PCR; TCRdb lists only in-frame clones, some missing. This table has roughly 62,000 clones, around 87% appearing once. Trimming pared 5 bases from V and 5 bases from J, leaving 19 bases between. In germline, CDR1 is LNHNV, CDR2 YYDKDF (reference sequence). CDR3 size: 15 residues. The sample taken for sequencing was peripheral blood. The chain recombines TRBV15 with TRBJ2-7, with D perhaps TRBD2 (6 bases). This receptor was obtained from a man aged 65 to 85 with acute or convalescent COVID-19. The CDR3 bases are TGTGCCACCAGCGCCGACTTGTGGGGGGAACACGAGCAGTACTTC. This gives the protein CATSADLWGEHEQYF.